These 15 T cell receptor beta chains share one sample of origin, sequenced in a study of T cells in Graves' hyperthyroidism and ophthalmopathy. The TCR beta CDR3 regions underwent amplification using RNA transcripts as the source. The HTBI primer set served for first-round RT-PCR of the TCR CDR3. TCRdb used MiXCR to reprocess the multiplex PCR reads, holding one entry per CDR3 protein. The data contain 660,000 or so distinct CDR3 sequences, 45% of them singletons. Source material: peripheral blood or thyroid tissue (not recorded which). Receptors were obtained from an adult man with Graves' disease, either hyperthyroidism or ophthalmopathy (not recorded which).

The chain links TRBV10-3 to TRBJ2-5, with D tentatively TRBD1 (5 bases). The CDR3 runs 13 residues. CDR1 is ENHRY, CDR2 SYGVKD, per germline. Trimming took off 6 bases at V and 7 bases at J, with 15 bases between the two ends. The CDR3 loop reads CAIRRQGVGTQYF. CDR3 nucleotides: TGTGCCATCAGACGGCAGGGTGTAGGGACCCAGTACTTC.

V usage is TRBV7-2 and J usage is TRBJ1-6; D gene ambiguous. Per the germline V gene, CDR1 is SGHTA and CDR2 is FQGNSA. The CDR3 has 15 residues. V was pared by 3 bases and J by 7 bases, with 13 bases between. The CDR3 loop is CASSLFGSGNSPLHF. The DNA of the CDR3 is TGTGCCAGCAGCTTGTTTGGGTCGGGAAATTCACCCCTCCACTTT.

This clonotype was seen a few times. The chain is built from TRBV6-1 and TRBJ1-2; D perhaps matches TRBD1 (5 bases). Germline CDR1 and CDR2: MNHNS and SASEGT. This CDR3 has 11 amino acids. V lost 8 bases and J 7 bases, leaving 11 bases between the germline ends. This CDR3 reads CASSGGSGYTF. CDR3 in DNA: TGTGCCAGCTCTGGGGGGTCTGGCTACACCTTC.

The genes are TRBV10-2 and TRBJ1-2; 7 nucleotides agree with TRBD1. Germline V gene data show CDR1 as WSHSY and CDR2 as SAAADI. The CDR3 spans 16 residues. V trimming: 6 bases; J trimming: 4 bases; junction bases outside the gene matches: 14. The CDR3 coding sequence is TGCGCCAGCAGCTTGTCGCGGCAGGGGGGTAGCTATGGCTACACCTTC. Encoded protein: CASSLSRQGGSYGYTF.

This clonotype has only a few counts. The chain employs TRBV19 and TRBJ2-7, with 7 bases lining up with TRBD2. V shed 4 bases, J shed 4 bases, and the junction held 7 bases outside the gene matches. This CDR3 is built from 14 residues. From germline, CDR1 is LNHDA and CDR2 SQIVND (reference sequence). The CDR3 region is CASSNGLDTYEQYF. DNA of the CDR3: TGTGCCAGTAGTAATGGACTAGACACTTACGAGCAGTACTTC. The complete variable domain, with remaining parts taken from reference TRBV19 and TRBJ2-7, reads DGGITQSPKYLFRKEGQNVTLSCEQNLNHDAMYWYRQDPGQGLRLIYYSQIVNDFQKGDIAEGYSVSREKKESFPLTVTSAQKNPTAFYLCASSNGLDTYEQYFGPGTRLTVT.

This clonotype has more than one count but fewer than ten. The V and J genes are TRBV7-9 and TRBJ2-5; D unclear. V was pared by 3 bases and J by 9 bases, with 14 bases between. The germline gives CDR1 SEHNR, CDR2 FQNEAQ (reference sequence). The length of the CDR3 is 13 residues. The CDR3 DNA follows: TGTGCCAGCAGCTTGGAGTTCGATCAGCCCCAGTACTTC. Protein product: CASSLEFDQPQYF.

The rearrangement links TRBV20-1 to TRBJ2-7; 8 nucleotides match TRBD1. Germline V gene data show CDR1 as DFQATT and CDR2 as SNEGSKA (reference sequence). V lost 5 bases, J lost 6 bases, and 18 bases stayed unmatched. There are 16 residues in the CDR3. The CDR3 here is CSAFQGAAFSRTEQYF. CDR3 nucleotides: TGCAGTGCTTTTCAGGGGGCGGCTTTCTCGCGTACCGAGCAGTACTTC.

The chain combines TRBV6-5 with TRBJ1-5; 9 nucleotides agree with TRBD1. The CDR3 covers 15 residues. Per germline, CDR1 MNHEY and CDR2 SVGAGI. The ends lost 7 bases at V and 3 bases at J; junction bases unmatched: 7. CDR3 sequence reads: CASTRTGDDNQPQHF. The CDR3 DNA reads TGTGCCAGCACGCGGACAGGGGACGACAATCAGCCCCAGCATTTT.

The V call is TRBV7-2, the J call TRBJ2-7; 7 nucleotides align to TRBD1. Losses at the gene ends were 6 bases for V and 6 bases for J; bases not matched to a gene: 8. CDR1 SGHTA and CDR2 FQGNSA come from the germline V gene. CDR3 length: 13 amino acids. In DNA, the CDR3 is TGTGCCAGCAGTACCGACAGGGTACGCGAGCAGTACTTC. This translates into CASSTDRVREQYF.

Notes on this clonotype: One junction end disagrees with the germline gene, perhaps due to a read error. The gene calls are TRBV20-1 and TRBJ2-6, with 10 bases lining up with TRBD1. The germline CDR1 and CDR2 sequences are DFQATT and SNEGSKA (reference sequence). The CDR3 extends over 12 amino acids. CDR3 region: CSARTGGNVLTF. Here the CDR3 DNA reads TGCAGTGCGAGGACAGGGGGCAACGTCCTGACTTTC.

The chain couples TRBV2 to TRBJ2-7; 13 bases are a match to TRBD2. V lost 7 bases to trimming and J lost 7 bases; unmatched junction nucleotides: 13. The germline V gene encodes CDR1 SNHLY and CDR2 FYNNEI. CDR3 size: 16 residues. CDR3 amino acids: CASMTSGGTYPWEQYF. As DNA, the CDR3 is TGTGCCAGCATGACTAGCGGGGGGACGTACCCCTGGGAGCAGTACTTC.

Many counts were recorded for this clonotype. The rearrangement uses TRBV29-1 and TRBJ2-5; 7 positions match TRBD1. The germline CDR1 and CDR2 sequences are SQVTM and ANQGSEA. V trimming: 6 bases; J trimming: 5 bases; junction bases outside the gene matches: 9. The CDR3 spans 13 residues. CDR3 sequence (DNA): TGCAGCGTGAGGAGAGGGGGCGGGGAGACCCAGTACTTC. Its translation: CSVRRGGGETQYF.

This clonotype turned up a few times. The chain carries TRBV19 and TRBJ1-1; perhaps TRBD1 as D (5 bases). The V gene's germline CDR1 is LNHDA and CDR2 SQIVND (reference sequence). With 9 bases removed from V and 6 bases from J, the gap between germline ends came to 23 bases. CDR3 length: 15 residues. The CDR3 sequence: CASTVPGLQGAEAFF. The CDR3 bases are TGTGCCAGCACCGTACCGGGACTCCAAGGGGCTGAAGCTTTCTTT.

This clonotype has ten or more counts. The chain carries TRBV6-5 and TRBJ2-6; no reliable D call. V dropped 9 bases and J dropped 6 bases, with 15 bases sitting between them. The CDR3 is made up of 14 amino acids. Germline loops: CDR1 MNHEY, CDR2 SVGAGI. The CDR3 coding sequence is TGTGCCAGTCGAGATGCCTTTGAGGCCAACGTCCTGACTTTC. Its protein is CASRDAFEANVLTF.

The chain employs TRBV5-6 and TRBJ2-2; D is uncertain. Germline-derived CDR1 and CDR2 are SGHDT and YYEEEE. The V gene lost 0 bases and the J gene lost 9 bases, with 6 bases spanning the gap. This CDR3 region has 12 residues. As DNA, the CDR3 is TGTGCCAGCAGCTTGGCTGCCCGGGAGCTGTTTTTT. Protein sequence: CASSLAARELFF.